This T cell receptor beta chain appears in the sequencing data of a study of blood T cell repertoires in COVID-19. Across the study: The samples span acute and convalescent COVID-19 from the United States, Italy and Spain. T cells, B-cell-depleted T cells, or PBMCs supplied cDNA or gDNA.

Per the original methods: How many nucleated cells were present was estimated from reference gene primer amplification. TCRdb's table, derived via immunoSEQ multiplex PCR, lists solely in-frame clones and lacks some. The V and J calls and clone size are taken from that table; D and trimming were inferred from the DNA. The sample includes over 400,000 clones, 86% of them seen just once. The ends were cut back, 3 bases at V and 3 bases at J, with 17 bases in the middle. This CDR3 has 16 amino acids. In germline, CDR1 is MGHRA, CDR2 YSYEKL. This receptor was taken from a woman in her 30s with active or convalescent COVID-19. The rearrangement joins TRBV4-1 to TRBJ1-1, with no clear D. Material for sequencing was peripheral blood. The CDR3 protein is CASSQGSTWEDTEAFF. In DNA form, the CDR3 reads TGCGCCAGCAGCCAGGGCAGCACTTGGGAGGACACTGAAGCTTTCTTT.